This note documents a single TCR beta chain sequence. Assay: immunoSEQ multiplex PCR; the TCRdb copy retains only in-frame clones and omits some. Among roughly 51,000 clones listed, around 87% were seen once. This CDR3 comprises 13 residues. Trimming removed 6 bases at V and 5 bases at J, with 13 bases between. The data are from a study of blood T cell repertoires in COVID-19. Study as a whole: Sources were T cells, B-cell-depleted T cells, or PBMCs; the material itself was cDNA or gDNA.

This receptor was identified in a man aged 50 or older with active COVID-19. The sequencing input was peripheral blood. The gene calls are TRBV12-3 or TRBV12-4 and TRBJ1-2, with D possibly being TRBD1 (6 bases). The CDR3 bases are TGTGCCAGCAGGCCAGGGGAGGGGTATGGCTACACCTTC. The encoded protein is CASRPGEGYGYTF.